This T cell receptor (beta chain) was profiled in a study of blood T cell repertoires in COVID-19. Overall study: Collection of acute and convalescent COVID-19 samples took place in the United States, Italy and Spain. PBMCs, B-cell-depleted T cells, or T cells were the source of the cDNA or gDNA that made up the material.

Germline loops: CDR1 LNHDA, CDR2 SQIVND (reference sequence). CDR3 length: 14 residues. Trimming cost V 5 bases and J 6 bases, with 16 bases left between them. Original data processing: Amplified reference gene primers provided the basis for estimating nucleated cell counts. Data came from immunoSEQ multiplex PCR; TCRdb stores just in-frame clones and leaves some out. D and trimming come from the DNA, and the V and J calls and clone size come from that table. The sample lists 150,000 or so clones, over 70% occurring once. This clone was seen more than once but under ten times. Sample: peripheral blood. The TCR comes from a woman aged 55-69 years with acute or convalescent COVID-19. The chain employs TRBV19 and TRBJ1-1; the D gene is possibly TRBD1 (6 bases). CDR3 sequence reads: CASSVQGTSPEAFF. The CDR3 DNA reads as TGTGCCAGTAGTGTGCAGGGGACAAGCCCTGAAGCTTTCTTT.